These 2 T cell receptor beta chains share one sample of origin, sequenced in a study of OX40 agonist ivuxolimab in advanced cancers. The library relied on the immunoSEQ multiplex PCR assay. Not all clones reach the TCRdb copy of this immuneACCESS table, which keeps in-frame sequences only. Checked studies attribute under half of the gap to unresolved V genes and leave the rest unexplained. This sample has tens of thousands of clones in its table, and 88% of those were observed once. 0.7% to 1% of the sample rests with the top ten. The material sequenced was CD4+ or CD8+ T cells sorted from blood, taken in a trial of the OX40 agonist ivuxolimab. Every receptor here comes from an adult with an advanced solid tumor such as melanoma, head and neck, liver or kidney cancer.

The chain uses TRBV19 and TRBJ2-7, with a possible D match to TRBD1 (5 bases). The CDR3 contains 14 residues. With 7 bases removed from V and 2 bases from J, the gap between germline ends came to 15 bases. Germline V gene lookup returns CDR1 LNHDA and CDR2 SQIVND (reference sequence). The CDR3 protein is CASTKAGPTYEQYF. As DNA, the CDR3 is TGTGCCAGTACCAAGGCAGGGCCAACCTACGAGCAGTACTTC.

This chain links TRBV7-3 with TRBJ2-2; D gene unclear. V was pared by 5 bases and J by 0 bases, with 7 bases between. The CDR3 covers 14 residues. Per germline, CDR1 SGHTA and CDR2 FQGTGA. CDR3 nucleotide sequence: TGTGCCAGCAGCGCTGATACGAACACCGGGGAGCTGTTTTTT. Translation: CASSADTNTGELFF. The full variable domain, with the rest looked up from reference TRBV7-3 and TRBJ2-2, is GAGVSQTPSNKVTEKGKYVELRCDPISGHTALYWYRQSLGQGPEFLIYFQGTGAADDSGLPNDRFFAVRPEGSVSTLKIQRTERGDSAVYLCASSADTNTGELFFGEGSRLTVL.